A selection of T cell receptor beta chains follows, all from one sample in a study of blood T cells in healthy people across ages. A single record per CDR3 protein comes from TCRdb applying MiXCR to the 5' RACE reads. Of about 640,000 distinct CDR3 sequences listed, roughly 53% are singletons. The sequenced sample consisted of blood. The receptors stem from a man aged 55 to 70 in good health. The CDR3 runs from the conserved cysteine through the conserved F or W. The order of the fields is D gene, J gene, V gene, clone size, CDR3 protein, CDR3 DNA. D genes are given only for firm matches. The size of a clone is reported for some rows only, either as once, few or many, or as a class for expanded clones.

>TRBD2|TRBJ2-3|TRBV5-1|.
CASSSRTGLAGGVHTQYF
TGCGCCAGCAGCTCCCGGACCGGACTAGCGGGGGGTGTCCATACGCAGTATTTT
>.|TRBJ2-5|TRBV4-2|once
CASSQVARVYQETQYF
TGTGCCAGCAGCCAAGTGGCCAGGGTGTACCAAGAGACCCAGTACTTC
>.|TRBJ2-5|TRBV5-1|.
CASSRGGTTTNQETQYF
TGCGCCAGCAGCCGGGGCGGGACCACCACCAACCAAGAGACCCAGTACTTC
>.|TRBJ1-2|TRBV28|.
CASSFVGVGYTF
TGTGCCAGCAGTTTCGTGGGCGTTGGCTACACCTTC
>.|TRBJ2-6|TRBV18|.
CASSPTGPPLANVLTF
TGTGCCAGCTCCCCAACCGGGCCCCCCTTGGCCAACGTCCTGACTTTC
>.|TRBJ2-5|TRBV2|.
CASTARGEQETQYF
TGTGCCAGCACCGCTAGGGGCGAACAAGAGACCCAGTACTTC
>.|TRBJ2-7|TRBV6-5|few
CASTPGGATYEQYF
TGTGCCAGCACTCCCGGGGGCGCTACCTACGAGCAGTACTTC
>.|TRBJ2-5|TRBV7-2|few
CASSLDLLGETQYF
TGTGCCAGCAGCTTAGATCTGCTCGGAGAGACCCAGTACTTC
>.|TRBJ2-5|TRBV24-1|many
CATSAKTGSQETQYF
TGTGCCACCAGTGCCAAGACAGGCAGCCAAGAGACCCAGTACTTC
>TRBD1|TRBJ1-1|TRBV6-6|.
CASSPTGGYTEAFF
TGTGCCAGCAGCCCGACAGGGGGTTACACTGAAGCTTTCTTT
>TRBD1|TRBJ1-5|TRBV20-1|.
CSSPGQGNQPQHF
TGCAGTTCCCCGGGACAGGGGAATCAGCCCCAGCATTTT
>TRBD2|TRBJ2-3|TRBV20-1|.
CSASGRAGYPTDTQYF
TGCAGTGCTAGTGGCCGAGCGGGGTACCCCACAGATACGCAGTATTTT
>TRBD1|TRBJ1-6|TRBV6-5|.
CASSTGGSYNSPLHF
TGTGCCAGCAGCACAGGGGGCTCCTATAATTCACCCCTCCACTTT
>.|TRBJ2-5|TRBV4-1|many
CASSQSRTEYQETQYF
TGCGCCAGCAGCCAAAGTCGGACCGAGTACCAAGAGACCCAGTACTTC
>.|TRBJ1-1|TRBV20-1|.
CSAPPGGLTEAFF
TGCAGTGCCCCCCCGGGAGGGCTCACTGAAGCTTTCTTT
>TRBD1|TRBJ2-1|TRBV11-2|.
CASSPNPGTGSSEQFF
TGTGCCAGCAGCCCCAACCCCGGGACAGGGAGCAGTGAGCAGTTCTTC
>.|TRBJ1-2|TRBV5-1|few
CASSPPRGAEDGYTF
TGCGCCAGCAGCCCTCCTAGGGGGGCTGAGGATGGCTACACCTTC
>TRBD2|TRBJ2-1|TRBV5-1|.
CASSLVAGGTTGLSEQFF
TGCGCCAGCAGCTTGGTGGCCGGGGGGACTACCGGCTTGAGTGAGCAGTTCTTC
>TRBD1|TRBJ1-2|TRBV6-5|.
CATLHKLGQAAGYTF
TGTGCCACCCTACATAAATTGGGACAGGCGGCTGGCTACACCTTC
>TRBD1|TRBJ2-5|TRBV20-1|many
CTPRQGRIETQYF
TGCACCCCTCGACAGGGCCGGATAGAGACCCAGTACTTC
>TRBD1|TRBJ2-3|TRBV6-5|.
CASSRQGSDTQYF
TGCGCCAGCAGCCGACAGGGGTCGGATACGCAGTATTTT
>TRBD2|TRBJ2-1|TRBV5-1|.
CASRQTSAAMREFF
TGCGCCAGCAGGCAGACTAGCGCGGCAATGCGGGAGTTCTTC
>TRBD1|TRBJ2-1|TRBV20-1|.
CSADSGTVSYNEQFF
TGCAGTGCTGATTCCGGGACAGTCTCCTACAATGAGCAGTTCTTC
>.|TRBJ1-5|TRBV4-1|.
CASSQVGRRNQPQHF
TGCGCCAGCAGCCAAGTGGGCAGGAGAAATCAGCCCCAGCATTTT
>.|TRBJ1-6|TRBV7-2|.
CASSLEGAGNNSPLHF
TGTGCCAGCAGCTTAGAAGGGGCAGGGAATAATTCACCCCTCCACTTT
>.|TRBJ2-3|TRBV7-2|.
CASSRDAGFGYF
TGTGCCAGCAGCAGAGACGCCGGGTTCGGGTATTTT
>.|TRBJ1-1|TRBV6-5|.
CASSYSTALNTEAFF
TGTGCCAGCAGTTACTCGACAGCTCTGAACACTGAAGCTTTCTTT
>TRBD2|TRBJ2-3|TRBV20-1|.
CSARDFASGVIDTQYF
TGCAGTGCTAGAGATTTCGCCAGCGGGGTGATAGATACGCAGTATTTT
>.|TRBJ2-5|TRBV10-3|.
CAIRGGGEQYF
TGTGCCATCAGGGGAGGCGGGGAGCAGTACTTC
>.|TRBJ1-2|TRBV12-3/TRBV12-4|few
CASSRTWDGYTF
TGTGCCAGCTCACGGACGTGGGATGGCTACACCTTC
>.|TRBJ2-5|TRBV28|few
CASRFGLPTGPETQYF
TGTGCCAGCAGATTCGGCCTCCCTACGGGCCCAGAGACCCAGTACTTC
>.|TRBJ2-5|TRBV9|.
CASSVGAAVRVRETQYF
TGTGCCAGCAGCGTAGGGGCGGCCGTGAGGGTTCGAGAGACCCAGTACTTC
>TRBD1|TRBJ2-3|TRBV3-1|.
CASSQTGTGSTDTQYF
TGTGCCAGCAGCCAAACCGGGACAGGGAGCACAGATACGCAGTATTTT
>.|TRBJ2-5|TRBV7-2|.
CASTPRRGKETQYF
TGTGCCAGCACCCCCCGCCGAGGAAAAGAGACCCAGTACTTC
>.|TRBJ2-1|TRBV6-5|.
CASSYGSGNNEQFF
TGTGCCAGCAGTTACGGGAGTGGGAACAATGAGCAGTTCTTC
>.|TRBJ2-7|TRBV2|.
CASSDKQRGYIDEQYF
TGTGCCAGCAGTGATAAACAACGGGGTTACATCGACGAGCAGTACTTC
>TRBD1|TRBJ2-1|TRBV25-1|.
CASRQDRELSSAVGGEQFF
TGTGCCAGCAGACAGGACAGGGAACTTTCCTCAGCCGTAGGTGGTGAGCAGTTCTTC
>.|TRBJ2-5|TRBV20-1|many
CSARGQQETQYF
TGCAGTGCTAGAGGCCAGCAGGAGACCCAGTACTTC
>TRBD1|TRBJ2-5|TRBV5-8|.
CASSRQGASYNEQYF
TGTGCCAGCAGTCGACAGGGGGCCTCCTACAATGAGCAGTACTTC
>TRBD1|TRBJ1-2|TRBV7-9|.
CASSLRQGASGGYTF
TGTGCCAGCAGCTTGAGACAGGGGGCATCGGGAGGCTACACCTTC
>TRBD1|TRBJ2-6|TRBV4-1|few
CASTQGAPGANVLTF
TGCGCCAGCACCCAGGGGGCTCCTGGGGCCAACGTCCTGACTTTC
>.|TRBJ1-4|TRBV20-1|.
CSAPGGATNEKLFF
TGCAGTGCCCCAGGCGGGGCAACTAATGAAAAACTGTTTTTT
>.|TRBJ2-3|TRBV24-1|few
CATSDQPRTDTQYF
TGTGCCACCAGTGACCAGCCCCGCACAGATACGCAGTATTTT
>.|TRBJ2-7|TRBV29-1|once
CSVEWGGTYEQYF
TGCAGCGTTGAGTGGGGCGGAACCTACGAGCAGTACTTC
>.|TRBJ1-1|TRBV29-1|few
CSVEDRAPDGRAKAFF
TGCAGCGTTGAAGATCGGGCCCCGGACGGTCGGGCCAAAGCTTTCTTT
>.|TRBJ2-7|TRBV7-9|.
CASNEQYF
TGTGCCAGCAACGAGCAGTACTTC
>TRBD2|TRBJ2-3|TRBV7-8|.
CASSFPSGGPTDTQYF
TGTGCCAGCAGCTTTCCCAGCGGGGGGCCCACAGATACGCAGTATTTT
>.|TRBJ2-7|TRBV29-1|.
CSVGTHTNEQYF
TGCAGCGTTGGGACTCATACTAATGAGCAGTACTTC
>.|TRBJ2-1|TRBV15|.
CATSRSLGNEQFF
TGTGCCACCAGCAGGTCACTAGGCAATGAGCAGTTCTTC
>TRBD1|TRBJ2-2|TRBV9|.
CASSFSGTAYTGELFF
TGTGCCAGCAGCTTCTCCGGGACAGCCTACACCGGGGAGCTGTTTTTT
>.|TRBJ2-2|TRBV9|few
CASSVGGITGELFF
TGTGCCAGCAGCGTAGGCGGCATCACCGGGGAGCTGTTTTTT
>TRBD2|TRBJ2-1|TRBV29-1|.
CSVPPLAGPKETQFF
TGCAGCGTTCCACCCTTAGCGGGGCCGAAAGAGACCCAGTTCTTC
>.|TRBJ2-3|TRBV20-1|.
CSARALTDTDTQYF
TGCAGTGCTAGAGCTTTGACGGATACAGATACGCAGTATTTT
>TRBD1|TRBJ2-3|TRBV5-1|.
CASSLVQGVADTQYF
TGCGCCAGCAGCTTGGTACAGGGGGTTGCAGATACGCAGTATTTT
>TRBD2|TRBJ2-3|TRBV12-3/TRBV12-4|.
CASSLSLYMSGLAGGLSTDMQYF
TGTGCCAGCAGTTTATCCCTCTACATGTCGGGACTAGCGGGGGGACTTAGCACAGATATGCAGTATTTT
>.|TRBJ2-1|TRBV14|few
CASSQYRYGEQFF
TGTGCCAGCAGCCAATATCGGTATGGTGAGCAGTTCTTC
>TRBD1|TRBJ2-7|TRBV12-5|.
CASGRQGSYEQYF
TGTGCTAGTGGTCGACAGGGTTCCTACGAGCAGTACTTC
>.|TRBJ2-5|TRBV20-1|.
CSADSGLGQETQYF
TGCAGTGCGGACTCAGGGTTGGGGCAAGAGACCCAGTACTTC
>.|TRBJ1-5|TRBV4-1|once
CASSQGDRFGQPQHF
TGCGCCAGCAGCCAAGGCGACAGGTTCGGCCAGCCCCAGCATTTT
>TRBD1|TRBJ2-6|TRBV5-1|.
CASSMTNRGDGANVLTF
TGCGCCAGCAGCATGACTAACAGGGGTGATGGGGCCAACGTCCTGACTTTC